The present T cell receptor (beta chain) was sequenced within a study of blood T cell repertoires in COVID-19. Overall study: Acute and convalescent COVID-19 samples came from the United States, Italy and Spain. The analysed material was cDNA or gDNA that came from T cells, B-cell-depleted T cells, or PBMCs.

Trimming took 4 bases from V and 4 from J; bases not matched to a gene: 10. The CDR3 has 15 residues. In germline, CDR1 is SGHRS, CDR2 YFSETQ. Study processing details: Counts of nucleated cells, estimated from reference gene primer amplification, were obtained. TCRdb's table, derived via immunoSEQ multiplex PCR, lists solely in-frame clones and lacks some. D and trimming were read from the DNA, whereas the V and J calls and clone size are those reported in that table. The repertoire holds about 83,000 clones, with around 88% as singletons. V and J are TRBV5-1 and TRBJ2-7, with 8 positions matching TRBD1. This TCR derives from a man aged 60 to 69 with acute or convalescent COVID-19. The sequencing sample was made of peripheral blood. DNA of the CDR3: TGCGCCAGCAGCCCCCGACTAGGACAGGGTTACGAGCAGTACTTC. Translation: CASSPRLGQGYEQYF.